This T cell receptor beta chain was sequenced during a study of cytomegalovirus exposure and HLA in healthy donors. With 60 Vbeta and 13 Jbeta primers, the PCR was carried out. Method: immunoSEQ multiplex PCR; TCRdb's copy keeps in-frame clones and lacks some. The table lists roughly 200,000 clones, 77% of them singletons. This receptor was identified in a woman in her fifties or sixties in good health and CMV-seropositive. Sequenced: PBMCs.

The CDR3 is CASSLEPDTYEQYF. Written as DNA, the CDR3 is TGCGCCAGCAGCTTGGAACCGGACACTTACGAGCAGTACTTC. The chain employs TRBV5-1 and TRBJ2-7; a weak D match, TRBD1 (5 bases). Trimming shortened V by 0 bases and J by 4 bases, and 11 bases separated the two germline ends. The CDR3 runs 14 residues. CDR1 is SGHRS and CDR2 is YFSETQ in the germline V gene. Full variable domain (rest looked up from reference TRBV5-1 and TRBJ2-7): KAGVTQTPRYLIKTRGQQVTLSCSPISGHRSVSWYQQTPGQGLQFLFEYFSETQRNKGNFPGRFSGRQFSNSRSEMNVSTLELGDSALYLCASSLEPDTYEQYFGPGTRLTVT.